The text below deals with one T cell receptor beta chain. The sample belongs to a study of blood T cell repertoires in COVID-19. Looking at the study overall: PBMCs, B-cell-depleted T cells, or T cells provided the cDNA or gDNA that made up the material.

Trimming took 1 base from V and 2 from J, leaving 9 bases between them. CDR1 SGHTA and CDR2 FQGNSA come from the germline V gene. This CDR3 has 15 residues. In the authors' workflow: The assay estimated nucleated cells by amplifying reference gene primers. Clones were sequenced by immunoSEQ multiplex PCR, and TCRdb holds only the in-frame ones, with some missing. D and trimming come from the DNA, and the V and J calls and clone size come from that table. This table has about 190,000 clones, more than 85% appearing once. The sequenced material came from peripheral blood. The rearrangement links TRBV7-2 to TRBJ2-1, with D uncertain. The source is a middle-aged man with active or convalescent COVID-19. The CDR3 nucleotides read TGTGCCAGCAGCTTAGTCGAGATCACCTACAATGAGCAGTTCTTC. Encoded protein: CASSLVEITYNEQFF.